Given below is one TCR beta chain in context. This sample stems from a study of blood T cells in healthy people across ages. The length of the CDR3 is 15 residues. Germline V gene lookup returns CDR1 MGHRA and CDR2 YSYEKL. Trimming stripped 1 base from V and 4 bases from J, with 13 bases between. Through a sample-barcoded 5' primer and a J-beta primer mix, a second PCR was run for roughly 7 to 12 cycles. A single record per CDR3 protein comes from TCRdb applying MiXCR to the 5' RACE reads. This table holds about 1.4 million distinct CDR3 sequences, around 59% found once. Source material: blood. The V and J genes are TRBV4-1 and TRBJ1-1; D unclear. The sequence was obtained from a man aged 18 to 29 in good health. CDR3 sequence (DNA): TGCGCCAGCAGCCAAGGTTTAGTCCCGGGCACTGAAGCTTTCTTT. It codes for CASSQGLVPGTEAFF.